Following are 8 T cell receptor beta chains from one sample sequenced in a study of shared clonotypes between healthy human individuals. Naive CD8 cells were CD45RO-negative, positively selected for CCR7, excluding terminally differentiated effector memory CD45RA+ cells. Profiling relied on immunoSEQ multiplex PCR, and the TCRdb table lists in-frame clones only, not all of them. The sample has about 2.2 million clones; around 93% are singletons. Sequenced material: naive CD8+ T cells from PBMCs. The receptors derive from a man younger than 35 in good health. Some clones in this sample may be carry-over from other donors' samples.

CDR3 protein: CASSMSVNPTYEQYF. Here the CDR3 DNA reads TGTGCCAGTAGTATGAGCGTCAACCCGACCTACGAGCAGTACTTC. The chain uses TRBV19 and TRBJ2-7; no clear D gene. Germline CDR1 and CDR2: LNHDA and SQIVND (reference sequence). The CDR3 totals 15 residues. Between the trimmed V and J ends, which lost 3 bases and 2 bases, there was a span of 14 bases.

The chain is built from TRBV6-5 and TRBJ2-7; 7 positions match TRBD2. Germline assignment: CDR1 MNHEY and CDR2 SVGAGI. The CDR3 has 12 amino acids. The V gene end was trimmed by 4 bases and the J gene end by 6 bases; junction bases not matched to a gene: 3. Written as DNA, the CDR3 is TGTGCCAGCAGTTTCCCGGGGGGCGAGCAGTACTTC. It yields the protein CASSFPGGEQYF.

The chain couples TRBV7-9 to TRBJ2-5, with TRBD1 matching over 9 bases. V trimming: 5 bases; J trimming: 3 bases; junction bases outside the gene matches: 4. Per germline, CDR1 SEHNR and CDR2 FQNEAQ (reference sequence). CDR3 length: 14 amino acids. The CDR3 DNA reads TGTGCCAGCAGCGACCGGGACAGGGAAGAGACCCAGTACTTC. Translated: CASSDRDREETQYF.

This chain uses TRBV29-1 with TRBJ1-2; unclear D gene. V lost 3 bases to trimming and J lost 2 bases, with 7 bases between them. The CDR3 spans 12 residues. From germline, CDR1 is SQVTM and CDR2 ANQGSEA. The CDR3 is CSVDDWNYGYTF. The CDR3 DNA follows: TGCAGCGTTGATGATTGGAACTATGGCTACACCTTC.

The chain combines TRBV14 with TRBJ2-2; 7 nucleotides match TRBD2. Trimming cost V 4 bases and J 9 bases; bases outside gene matches: 14. Per germline, CDR1 SGHDN and CDR2 FVKESK. The CDR3 sequence is 16 residues long. CDR3 in DNA: TGTGCCAGCAGCCGCCCAGAGGCGGGGGAGCACCGGGAGCTGTTTTTT. This codes for CASSRPEAGEHRELFF.

The chain couples TRBV29-1 to TRBJ1-2; D remains unclear. The V gene's germline CDR1 is SQVTM and CDR2 ANQGSEA. Trimming cost V 7 bases and J 4 bases, with 19 bases left between them. This CDR3 is built from 14 residues. This chain's CDR3 is CSAEIFGMGYGYTF. Written as DNA, the CDR3 is TGCAGCGCAGAAATTTTTGGGATGGGCTATGGCTACACCTTC. Variable domain in full (rest from reference TRBV29-1 and TRBJ1-2): SAVISQKPSRDICQRGTSLTIQCQVDSQVTMMFWYRQQPGQSLTLIATANQGSEATYESGFVIDKFPISRPNLTFSTLTVSNMSPEDSSIYLCSAEIFGMGYGYTFGSGTRLTVV.

The J gene is TRBJ1-4, the V gene TRBV29-1, with 10 bases fitting TRBD1. CDR1 SQVTM and CDR2 ANQGSEA come from the germline V gene. This CDR3 contains 13 residues. The V and J ends lost 5 bases and 8 bases, in that order; junction bases with no gene match: 5. In nucleotides, the CDR3 is TGCAGCGTTAGGACAGGGGGGAAAGAAAAACTGTTTTTT. Its protein is CSVRTGGKEKLFF.

This rearrangement joins TRBV5-4 to TRBJ2-1; 8 bases map to TRBD2. This CDR3 has 15 amino acids. V shed 2 bases and J 5 bases; nucleotides not matched to a gene: 6. CDR1 and CDR2 (germline): SGHNT, YYREEE (reference sequence). CDR3 nucleotides: TGTGCCAGCAGCTTTTTAGGACTAGCCCACAATGAGCAGTTCTTC. Its protein product is CASSFLGLAHNEQFF.